This TCR beta chain was sequenced for a study of shared clonotypes between healthy human individuals (TCRdb year 2020). Turning to the overall study: A few men and a couple of women, aged 18 to 49 years, made up the cohort. The study deeply sequenced blood TCR repertoires of five healthy adults to estimate repertoire size and the extent of clonotype sharing between individuals. For each donor, CD4 naive and CD4 memory were each run on three plates, CD8 naive on two plates, and CD8 memory on one plate. Leukapheresis yielded between about 0.85 and 10 billion PBMCs per donor. Different laboratories and diverse techniques were used to prepare libraries and sequence TCR repertoires, to increase sequencing depth and limit assay-specific biases. What the work shows at the level of the full study, not this receptor alone: Naive subsets generally had larger estimated clonotype richness than memory subsets did. Incomplete sequencing was indicated by rarefaction of sorted-subset datasets, despite the large sequencing depth. Pairwise subsampling indicated that sequencing depth was expected to affect the degree of clonotype sharing among donors. Sharing across several donors was observed for approximately 5% of naive CD4, around 3.5% of naive CD8, roughly 2.3% of memory CD4, and over 0.3% of memory CD8 clonotypes. Higher generation probabilities were observed for clonotypes shared by all four sorted-subset donors than for non-shared clonotypes. Because the study included only a small number of donors, the genetic and exposure-history diversity represented was limited. Only blood was sampled, and tissue TCR repertoires likely differ from those in blood.

TCR CDR3 regions were amplified from genomic DNA by multiplex PCR using the deep immunoSEQ assay. For each cell subset, the extracted genomic DNA was distributed evenly across all wells of several immunoSEQ 96-well plates, and each plate served as one replicate. For sorted subsets, each replicate PCR was loaded with 200 to 250 ng genomic DNA, equivalent to 32,000 or so T cell genomes. The purified libraries were quantified using a Qubit 3.0 fluorometer, sized with a Bioanalyzer 2100, and then quantified again using the KAPA Library Quantification kit. A separate single-read 150-cycle Illumina NextSeq 550 flow cell was used to sequence each immunoSEQ 96-well plate. Regarding the original processing steps: Because the immunoSEQ output held only junctional sequences and lacked quality scores, the filtering could not match the filtering applied to full-length reads. Sequences were annotated with PyIR, a Python wrapper for IgBLAST v1.9, using IMGT germline references to assign V/J genes and CDR3. Reads were filtered out if the reads had weak V/J assignments (E-value above 1e-6), no CDR3, stop codons, out-of-frame junctions, or ambiguous translated residues. V3J clonotypes were defined as sequences sharing an identical inferred V gene, J gene, and CDR3 amino acid sequence. Percentage overlap between repertoires was computed as shared unique clonotypes divided by the size of the smaller repertoire. Three approaches were used to assess repertoire richness: RTK rarefaction, the Chao1 estimator, and Recon v2.1 estimates of unobserved clonotypes. For all TCRbeta clonotypes obtained by the gDNA method from a handful of donors, generation probabilities were computed with OLGA. Entries here come from immuneACCESS through TCRdb and include only in-frame sequences with V and J called. Some clones fail to appear in such tables; in the studies checked, an unresolved V gene covers under half of the shortfall, and the cause of the remainder is unknown. The V and J calls and clone size come from that table; D and trimming were worked out from the DNA. The sample table shows about 2.4 million clones, and over 85% are seen once. Approximately 0.37% of the sample is held by the ten biggest clonotypes.

The donors were healthy, HIV-negative adults with no recently reported acute infections or vaccinations. Every donor was a Caucasian adult residing in Nashville, Tennessee, USA. Magnetic negative selection was used to enrich CD4+ T cells, after which naive cells were positively selected on CD45RA and the negative fraction became the memory subset. Blood was obtained by leukapheresis, after which PBMCs were separated by Ficoll-Histopaque density gradient centrifugation and cryopreserved in liquid nitrogen vapor phase. Analytical flow cytometry was used to check the purity and quantity of every magnetically sorted T cell population. From each sorted fraction, genomic DNA was isolated and quantified by UV absorbance on a Nanodrop 2000c. The count of this clone is one. The target of this receptor is not known. Qualities for individual bases were not recorded, and no much larger clone is one base off.

The receptor's source is a man between 18 and 35 years old in good health. Some clones in this sample may be carry-over from other donors' samples. The sample consisted of naive CD4+ T cells from PBMCs. What the cell subset or site label conveys for this sample: CD45RA+ positively selected.

The CDR3 reads as follows: CAISGAGGFAGELFF. In nucleotides, the sequence is TGTGCCATCAGCGGAGCGGGAGGGTTCGCCGGGGAGCTGTTTTTT. This sequence uses TRBV10-3 and TRBJ2-2; TRBD2 lines up with 10 middle nucleotides. Including the terminal cysteine and phenylalanine, the CDR3 comprises 15 residues. Only the CDR3 region is kept as DNA, spanning 45 bases read in frame from base 1. V loses 6 bases at its end and J loses 6 bases; junction bases beyond the gene matches: 7. Reading the germline V gene gives CDR1 ENHRY and CDR2 SYGVKD.